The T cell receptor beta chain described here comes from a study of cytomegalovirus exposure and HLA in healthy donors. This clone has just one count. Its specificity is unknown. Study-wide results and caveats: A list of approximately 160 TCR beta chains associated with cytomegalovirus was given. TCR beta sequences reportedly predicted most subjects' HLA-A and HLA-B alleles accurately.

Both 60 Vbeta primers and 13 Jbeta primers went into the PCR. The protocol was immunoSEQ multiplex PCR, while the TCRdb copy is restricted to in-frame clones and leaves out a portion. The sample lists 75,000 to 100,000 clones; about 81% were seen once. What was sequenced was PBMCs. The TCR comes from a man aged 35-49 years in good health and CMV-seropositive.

The CDR3 region is CASSLATGETQYF. For the CDR3, the DNA is TGTGCCAGCAGCTTGGCCACGGGGGAGACCCAGTACTTC. V gene TRBV5-4 combines with J gene TRBJ2-5; maybe TRBD2 (5 bases). V was shortened by 0 bases and J by 5 bases, with 8 bases between the two germline ends. The CDR3 has 13 amino acids. Per germline, CDR1 SGHNT and CDR2 YYREEE (reference sequence).